The rows below give T cell receptor beta chains drawn from one sample of a study of cytomegalovirus exposure and HLA in healthy donors. The repertoire was sequenced with immunoSEQ multiplex PCR; TCRdb's copy has only in-frame clones and lacks some. The data contain under 150,000 clones, under 90% of them seen just once; the ten biggest clones take up less than 3%. Sample: PBMCs. These receptor sequences come from a male donor in good health and CMV-seronegative. CDR3s leave out the opening cysteine and the closing phenylalanine or tryptophan. Fields, in order: CDR3 protein, D gene, V gene, clone size. D genes are given only for firm matches. Where a row states a size, it is once, few, many or the class of an expanded clone; other rows omit it.

cdr3_aa: ASSSRTGGSYEQY
d_call: TRBD1
v_call: TRBV6-5
clone_size: -

cdr3_aa: ASSPSGNTEAF
d_call: -
v_call: TRBV19
clone_size: -

cdr3_aa: ASSSGQAGAGANVLT
d_call: TRBD1
v_call: TRBV7-3
clone_size: -

cdr3_aa: ASSLEWGSEAF
d_call: -
v_call: TRBV5-5
clone_size: few

cdr3_aa: ASTPRGGRGDEQF
d_call: TRBD2
v_call: TRBV19
clone_size: -

cdr3_aa: ASSQGNDRAGEKLF
d_call: TRBD1
v_call: TRBV4-1
clone_size: -

cdr3_aa: ASSHREALLTGELF
d_call: -
v_call: TRBV9
clone_size: few

cdr3_aa: ASSYSYQETQY
d_call: -
v_call: TRBV6-6
clone_size: -

cdr3_aa: ASSQGLTGALGSTEAF
d_call: -
v_call: TRBV4-3
clone_size: once

cdr3_aa: ASSQDWGDSTNEKLF
d_call: -
v_call: TRBV4-3
clone_size: -

cdr3_aa: ASSLQGAPGELF
d_call: TRBD1
v_call: TRBV28
clone_size: -

cdr3_aa: ASSSRGESTNEKLF
d_call: -
v_call: TRBV27
clone_size: -

cdr3_aa: ASSHDRGLDGYT
d_call: TRBD1
v_call: TRBV5-1
clone_size: -

cdr3_aa: ASSLGDRDQETQY
d_call: TRBD1
v_call: TRBV7-9
clone_size: -

cdr3_aa: AISAALAGEADTQY
d_call: TRBD2
v_call: TRBV10-3
clone_size: -

cdr3_aa: ASSRTGVTEAF
d_call: TRBD1
v_call: TRBV5-6
clone_size: -

cdr3_aa: ASSTRRTIAYEQY
d_call: -
v_call: TRBV19
clone_size: -

cdr3_aa: ASSSGLAGVGDTQY
d_call: TRBD2
v_call: TRBV6-5
clone_size: -

cdr3_aa: AWSQNQGSNQPQH
d_call: -
v_call: TRBV30
clone_size: -

cdr3_aa: ASKEGVMNTEAF
d_call: -
v_call: TRBV5-1
clone_size: -

cdr3_aa: ASSIRPGSLNEQF
d_call: -
v_call: TRBV19
clone_size: -

cdr3_aa: AWTQGLSGNTIY
d_call: -
v_call: TRBV30
clone_size: -

cdr3_aa: ASSQDTGTNSYEQY
d_call: -
v_call: TRBV4-3
clone_size: -

cdr3_aa: ASSLAVGYGYT
d_call: -
v_call: TRBV27
clone_size: -

cdr3_aa: AWSHPRGSSYEQY
d_call: TRBD2
v_call: TRBV30
clone_size: -

cdr3_aa: ASRTLQGIDNEQF
d_call: -
v_call: TRBV7-9
clone_size: once

cdr3_aa: AWSRGSHEQY
d_call: -
v_call: TRBV30
clone_size: -

cdr3_aa: ASSLRESRDSSGNTIY
d_call: TRBD1
v_call: TRBV18
clone_size: -

cdr3_aa: ATSRDLAGGGDEQF
d_call: -
v_call: TRBV15
clone_size: -

cdr3_aa: ASQAGIGQPQH
d_call: -
v_call: TRBV6-1
clone_size: -

cdr3_aa: ASSVGVAGGPETQY
d_call: TRBD2
v_call: TRBV9
clone_size: -

cdr3_aa: ASSPRRGINYGYT
d_call: -
v_call: TRBV7-9
clone_size: -

cdr3_aa: ASSSKASYEQY
d_call: -
v_call: TRBV11-3
clone_size: -

cdr3_aa: ASSWTGNEQF
d_call: TRBD1
v_call: TRBV9
clone_size: -

cdr3_aa: ASSLIGQGDEQY
d_call: -
v_call: TRBV7-2
clone_size: -

cdr3_aa: ASSEHFAGEGNTIY
d_call: -
v_call: TRBV6-1
clone_size: -

cdr3_aa: ASSYSGLAGYDEQY
d_call: TRBD2
v_call: TRBV6-5
clone_size: -